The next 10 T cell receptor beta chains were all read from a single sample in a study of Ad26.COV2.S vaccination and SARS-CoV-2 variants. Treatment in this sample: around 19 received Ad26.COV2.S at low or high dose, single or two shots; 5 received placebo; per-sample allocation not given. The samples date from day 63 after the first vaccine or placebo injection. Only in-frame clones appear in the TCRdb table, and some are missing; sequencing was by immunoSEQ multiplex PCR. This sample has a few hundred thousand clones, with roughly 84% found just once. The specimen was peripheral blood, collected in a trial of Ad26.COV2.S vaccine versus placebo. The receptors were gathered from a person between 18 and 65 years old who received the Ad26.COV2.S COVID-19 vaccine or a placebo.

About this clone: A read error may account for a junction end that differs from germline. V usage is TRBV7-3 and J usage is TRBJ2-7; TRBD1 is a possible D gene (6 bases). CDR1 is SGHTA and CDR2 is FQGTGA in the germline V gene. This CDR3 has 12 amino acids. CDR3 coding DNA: TGTGCCAGCAGCCTAGGGGACAAGCTAACGAACTTC. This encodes CASSLGDKLTNF.

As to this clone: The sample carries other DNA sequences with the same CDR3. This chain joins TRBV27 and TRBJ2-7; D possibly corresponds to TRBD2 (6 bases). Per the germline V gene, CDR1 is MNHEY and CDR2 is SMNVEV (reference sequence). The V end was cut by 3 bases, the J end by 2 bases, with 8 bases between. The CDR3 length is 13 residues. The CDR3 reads CASSFGRTYEQYF. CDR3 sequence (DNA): TGTGCCAGCAGTTTCGGGAGAACCTACGAGCAGTACTTC.

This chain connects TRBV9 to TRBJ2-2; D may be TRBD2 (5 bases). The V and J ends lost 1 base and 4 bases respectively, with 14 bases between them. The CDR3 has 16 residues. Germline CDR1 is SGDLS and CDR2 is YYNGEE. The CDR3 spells CASSVSGTLFTGELFF. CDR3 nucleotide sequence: TGTGCCAGCAGCGTATCGGGAACTCTCTTCACCGGGGAGCTGTTTTTT. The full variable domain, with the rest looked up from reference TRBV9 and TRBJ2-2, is DSGVTQTPKHLITATGQRVTLRCSPRSGDLSVYWYQQSLDQGLQFLIQYYNGEERAKGNILERFSAQQFPDLHSELNLSSLELGDSALYFCASSVSGTLFTGELFFGEGSRLTVL.

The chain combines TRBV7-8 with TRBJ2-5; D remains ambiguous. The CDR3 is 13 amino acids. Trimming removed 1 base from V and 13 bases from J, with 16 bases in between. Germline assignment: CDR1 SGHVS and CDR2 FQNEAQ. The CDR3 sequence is CASSLGPGSVPYF. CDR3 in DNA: TGTGCCAGCAGCTTAGGGCCGGGCTCCGTACCGTACTTC.

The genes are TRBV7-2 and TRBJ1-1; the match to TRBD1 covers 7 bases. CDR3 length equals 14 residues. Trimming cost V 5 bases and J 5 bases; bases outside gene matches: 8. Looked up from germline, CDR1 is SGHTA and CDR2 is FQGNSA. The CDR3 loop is CASSAQGVWTEAFF. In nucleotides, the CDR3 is TGTGCCAGCAGCGCCCAGGGGGTTTGGACTGAAGCTTTCTTT.

The CDR3 coding sequence is TGTGCCAGCAGCCAAGTTTTCGCTCAAGCAGGAAACACCATATATTTT. Translation gives CASSQVFAQAGNTIYF. The rearrangement joins TRBV3-1 (or the pseudogene TRBV3-2) to TRBJ1-3; D is uncertain. CDR1 is LGHDT and CDR2 is YNNKEL in the germline V gene (reference sequence). V shed 1 base and J shed 4 bases, with 14 bases lying between them. This CDR3 has 16 amino acids.

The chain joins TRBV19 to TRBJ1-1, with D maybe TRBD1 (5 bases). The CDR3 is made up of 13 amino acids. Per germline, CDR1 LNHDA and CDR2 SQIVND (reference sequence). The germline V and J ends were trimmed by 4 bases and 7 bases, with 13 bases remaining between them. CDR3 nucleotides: TGTGCCAGTAGTACCTATATCGACAGTGAAGCTTTCTTT. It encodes CASSTYIDSEAFF.

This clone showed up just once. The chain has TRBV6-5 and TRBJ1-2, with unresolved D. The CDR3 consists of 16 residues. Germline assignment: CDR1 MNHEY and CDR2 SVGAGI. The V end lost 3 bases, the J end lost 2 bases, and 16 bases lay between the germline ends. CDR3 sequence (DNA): TGTGCCAGCAGTTATGGAGGCAGCTCCCTCAACTATGGCTACACCTTC. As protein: CASSYGGSSLNYGYTF.

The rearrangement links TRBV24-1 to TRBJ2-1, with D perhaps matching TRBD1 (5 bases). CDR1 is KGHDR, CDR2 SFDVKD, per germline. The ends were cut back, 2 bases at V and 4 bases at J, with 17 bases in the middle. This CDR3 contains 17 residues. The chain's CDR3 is CATSDSRTSFGYNEQFF. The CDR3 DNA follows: TGTGCCACCAGTGATTCTCGGACATCTTTTGGGTACAATGAGCAGTTCTTC.

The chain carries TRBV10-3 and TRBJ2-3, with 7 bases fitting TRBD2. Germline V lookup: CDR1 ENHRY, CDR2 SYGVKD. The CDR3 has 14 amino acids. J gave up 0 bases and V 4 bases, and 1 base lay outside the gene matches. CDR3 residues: CAISARESTDTQYF. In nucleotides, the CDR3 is TGTGCCATCAGTGCGCGGGAGAGCACAGATACGCAGTATTTT.